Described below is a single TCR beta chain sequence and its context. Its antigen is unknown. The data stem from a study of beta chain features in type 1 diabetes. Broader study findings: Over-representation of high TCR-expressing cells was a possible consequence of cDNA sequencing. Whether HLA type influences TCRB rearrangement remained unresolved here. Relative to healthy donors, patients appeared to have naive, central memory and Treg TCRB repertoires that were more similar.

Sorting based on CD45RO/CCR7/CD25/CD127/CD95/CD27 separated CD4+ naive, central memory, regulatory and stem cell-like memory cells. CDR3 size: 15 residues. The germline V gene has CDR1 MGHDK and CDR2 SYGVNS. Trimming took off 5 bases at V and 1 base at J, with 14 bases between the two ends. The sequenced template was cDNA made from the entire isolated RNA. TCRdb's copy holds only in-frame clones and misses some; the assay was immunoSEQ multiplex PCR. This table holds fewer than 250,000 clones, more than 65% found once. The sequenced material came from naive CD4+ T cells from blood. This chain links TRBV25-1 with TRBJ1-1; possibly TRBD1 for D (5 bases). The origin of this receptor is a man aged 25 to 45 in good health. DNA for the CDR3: TGTGCCAGCAGTAAATCCGGGACGGCGAACACTGAAGCTTTCTTT. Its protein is CASSKSGTANTEAFF.